These 25 T cell receptor beta chains were all obtained from the same sample, sequenced in a study of T cells after yellow fever vaccination. Using its own MiXCR run on the 5' RACE reads, TCRdb lists one record per CDR3 protein. The repertoire holds some 240,000 distinct CDR3 sequences, with around 4.9% as singletons. The source was CD4+ T cells sorted from PBMCs, collected on the day of the yellow fever booster vaccination. All receptors derive from a man between 18 and 35 years old who received the YFV17D yellow fever vaccine.

With regard to this clonotype: A read error may explain this, as a much larger clone is one base away. The chain links TRBV7-9 to TRBJ1-2, with D unresolved. In germline, CDR1 is SEHNR, CDR2 FQNEAQ (reference sequence). This CDR3 has 11 residues. Written as DNA, the CDR3 is TGTGCCAGCTGCTTAGGAGAGGGCTACACCTTC. The encoded protein is CASCLGEGYTF.

The rearrangement uses TRBV6-2 or TRBV6-3 and TRBJ2-7, with 8 positions matching TRBD1. V trimming: 6 bases; J trimming: 6 bases; junction bases outside the gene matches: 13. The CDR3 is 15 residues long. Germline V gene lookup returns CDR1 MNHEY and CDR2 SVGEGT. The CDR3 here is CASSYGTGPRAEQYV. For the CDR3, the DNA is TGTGCCAGCAGCTACGGGACAGGCCCTCGGGCCGAGCAGTACGTC.

The chain uses TRBV19 and TRBJ1-3, with D perhaps matching TRBD1 (5 bases). From germline, CDR1 is LNHDA and CDR2 SQIVND (reference sequence). The CDR3 covers 16 residues. V gave up 5 bases and J gave up 0 bases, with 14 bases separating them. The DNA of the CDR3 is TGTGCCAGTAGTTTGCCCGGGACGGCCTCTGGAAACACCATATATTTT. This encodes CASSLPGTASGNTIYF.

This clonotype showed up just a few times. The chain recombines TRBV5-1 with TRBJ2-5, with D possibly being TRBD1 (6 bases). CDR3 length: 14 amino acids. V lost 3 bases and J lost 6, with 15 bases in between. The V gene's germline CDR1 is SGHRS and CDR2 YFSETQ. The CDR3 loop is CASSSDLDRKTQYF. The CDR3, as DNA: TGCGCCAGCAGCTCCGACCTGGACAGAAAGACCCAGTACTTC.

The chain is built from TRBV12-3 or TRBV12-4 and TRBJ1-2; 7 bases are a match to TRBD1. The CDR3 totals 14 residues. After removal of 5 bases from V and 5 bases from J, the junction contained 8 bases not matched to a gene. CDR3 protein: CASSAIQGIYGYTF. CDR3 nucleotides: TGTGCCAGCAGTGCGATACAGGGGATATATGGCTACACCTTC.

The chain couples TRBV6-5 to TRBJ1-1; TRBD1 matches at 9 bases. Germline V gene sequence: CDR1 MNHEY, CDR2 SVGAGI. This CDR3 comprises 14 residues. V was pared by 5 bases and J by 5 bases, with 6 bases of the junction left unmatched. This CDR3 is CASSPGDRETEAFF. The CDR3 DNA reads TGTGCCAGCAGTCCGGGGGACAGGGAAACTGAAGCTTTCTTT.

The gene calls are TRBV4-3 and TRBJ2-5, with TRBD2 identical over 9 bases. CDR1 and CDR2 from the germline V gene are LGHNA and YSLEER. This CDR3 has 18 residues. Trimming cost V 4 bases and J 5 bases; bases outside gene matches: 17. In nucleotides, the CDR3 is TGCGCCAGCAGCCCGCTAGGAGGCGGGGGGGCGAGGTGGGAGACCCAGTACTTC. It encodes CASSPLGGGGARWETQYF.

This clonotype has a handful of counts. The rearrangement joins TRBV20-1 to TRBJ2-2, with D maybe TRBD2 (5 bases). In germline, CDR1 is DFQATT, CDR2 SNEGSKA (reference sequence). The CDR3 has 13 residues. The ends were cut back, 3 bases at V and 3 bases at J, with 8 bases in the middle. The CDR3 protein is CSARDFDTGELFF. In DNA form, the CDR3 reads TGCAGTGCTAGGGACTTCGACACCGGGGAGCTGTTTTTT.

V usage is TRBV3-1 and J usage is TRBJ2-2; TRBD1 is a possible D gene (5 bases). From germline, CDR1 is LGHDT and CDR2 YNNKEL (reference sequence). This CDR3 region has 12 residues. Trimming cost V 3 bases and J 6 bases, with 5 bases left between them. The CDR3 loop reads CASSHRAGELFF. The CDR3 coding sequence is TGTGCCAGCAGCCACAGGGCCGGGGAGCTGTTTTTT.

The chain uses TRBV27 and TRBJ1-3; 8 bases line up with TRBD1. Germline CDR1 is MNHEY and CDR2 is SMNVEV (reference sequence). V shed 8 bases, J shed 4 bases, and the junction held 16 bases outside the gene matches. This CDR3 has 17 residues. In nucleotides, the CDR3 is TGTGCCAGCGCGCGGGGACAGGTCTTTTCTCACGGAAACACCATATATTTT. It codes for CASARGQVFSHGNTIYF.

The chain couples TRBV20-1 to TRBJ1-2, with TRBD1 matching 8 bases. Germline trimming cut 0 bases from V and 5 bases from J; bases unmatched to any gene: 14. The CDR3 runs 17 residues. Germline-derived CDR1 and CDR2 are DFQATT and SNEGSKA (reference sequence). CDR3 bases: TGCAGTGCTAGAGATGGGCGGACAGGGCTCACCTTATATGGCTACACCTTC. Translating gives CSARDGRTGLTLYGYTF.

This chain joins TRBV7-9 and TRBJ2-1; no definite D call. The CDR3 totals 15 residues. Germline lookup yields CDR1 SEHNR and CDR2 FQNEAQ (reference sequence). Trimming took off 5 bases at V and 3 bases at J, with 14 bases between the two ends. This CDR3 is CASSPPHPHYNEQFF. DNA of the CDR3: TGTGCCAGCAGCCCGCCCCATCCCCACTACAATGAGCAGTTCTTC.

CDR3 residues: CAAAGQGGYNEQFF. Written as DNA, the CDR3 is TGTGCCGCAGCAGGACAGGGCGGTTACAATGAGCAGTTCTTC. The J gene is TRBJ2-1, the V gene TRBV24-1; 8 bases align to TRBD1. CDR3 length: 14 amino acids. Germline trimming cut 12 bases from V and 4 bases from J; bases unmatched to any gene: 10. In germline, CDR1 is KGHDR, CDR2 SFDVKD.

The chain combines TRBV28 with TRBJ2-5; 10 positions match TRBD2. The CDR3 loop spans 15 amino acids. Losses at the gene ends were 7 bases for V and 2 bases for J; bases not matched to a gene: 7. Germline values: CDR1 MDHEN, CDR2 SYDVKM. CDR3 amino acids: CASTPSGGLQETQYF. For the CDR3, the DNA is TGTGCCAGCACCCCTAGCGGGGGTTTGCAAGAGACCCAGTACTTC.

This chain joins TRBV20-1 and TRBJ2-3, with 7 nucleotides matching TRBD2. This CDR3 contains 15 residues. From germline, CDR1 is DFQATT and CDR2 SNEGSKA (reference sequence). Trimming at V came to 6 bases and at J to 3 bases, leaving 12 bases not matched to a gene. CDR3 residues: CSARPSGAWTDTQYF. The CDR3 bases are TGCAGTGCCAGACCGAGCGGGGCCTGGACAGATACGCAGTATTTT.

This clonotype was seen repeatedly, ten times or more. The V and J genes are TRBV10-3 and TRBJ2-3, with 8 bases lining up with TRBD1. The CDR3 has 14 amino acids. J lost 9 bases, V lost 6 bases, and 11 bases had no gene match. CDR1 and CDR2 from the germline V gene are ENHRY and SYGVKD. The CDR3 DNA reads TGTGCCATCAGCCCGGGACAGGAGGGACGGACGCAGTATTTT. Translated: CAISPGQEGRTQYF.

J is TRBJ2-5 and V is TRBV20-1; 11 bases agree with TRBD2. CDR3 length: 16 residues. CDR1 DFQATT and CDR2 SNEGSKA come from the germline V gene (reference sequence). J gave up 4 bases and V 6 bases, and 13 bases lay outside the gene matches. This CDR3 is CSAAHLAGGRGETQYF. The DNA for the CDR3 is TGCAGTGCGGCTCACTTAGCGGGGGGGCGGGGAGAGACCCAGTACTTC.

Ten or more counts support this clonotype. The gene calls are TRBV11-2 and TRBJ2-3; 7 bases align to TRBD1. V was pared by 0 bases and J by 6 bases, with 9 bases of the junction left unmatched. The CDR3 has 16 amino acids. Looked up from germline, CDR1 is SGHAT and CDR2 is FQNNGV. CDR3 loop: CASSLEGGLKVDTQYF. DNA for the CDR3: TGTGCCAGCAGCTTAGAAGGGGGCCTCAAGGTGGATACGCAGTATTTT.

Note on this clonotype: Germline and junction disagree at one end, which may indicate a read error. CDR3 DNA sequence: TGTGCCAGCAGCTTAGGACAGTTGAACACTGAAGGTTTCTTT. Encoded protein: CASSLGQLNTEGFF. The chain combines TRBV7-9 with TRBJ1-1, with D tentatively TRBD1 (5 bases). This CDR3 is 14 amino acids long. From germline, CDR1 is SEHNR and CDR2 FQNEAQ (reference sequence).

In this sample, this clonotype turned up many times. The rearrangement joins TRBV9 to TRBJ2-3; D may be TRBD1 or TRBD2 (6 bases each). This CDR3 contains 17 residues. V gave up 2 bases and J gave up 0 bases, with 16 bases separating them. Germline V CDR1 and CDR2: SGDLS, YYNGEE. The CDR3 sequence is CASSVPLGGLSTDTQYF. Written as DNA, the CDR3 is TGTGCCAGCAGCGTCCCTTTGGGGGGCCTTAGCACAGATACGCAGTATTTT.

The rearrangement links TRBV15 to TRBJ1-1; maybe TRBD1 (5 bases). The CDR3 consists of 19 residues. The V and J ends lost 0 bases and 1 base respectively, with 21 bases between them. Germline V gives CDR1 LNHNV, CDR2 YYDKDF (reference sequence). CDR3 DNA: TGTGCCACCAGCAGAGATGGTCGGTATAGTTCGGGGGAGAACACTGAAGCTTTCTTT. Translating it yields CATSRDGRYSSGENTEAFF. The complete variable domain, with remaining parts taken from reference TRBV15 and TRBJ1-1, reads DAMVIQNPRYQVTQFGKPVTLSCSQTLNHNVMYWYQQKSSQAPKLLFHYYDKDFNNEADTPDNFQSRRPNTSFCFLDIRSPGLGDTAMYLCATSRDGRYSSGENTEAFFGQGTRLTVV.

This clonotype was observed many times. V usage is TRBV10-3 and J usage is TRBJ1-1; tentatively, D is TRBD1 (5 bases). Between the trimmed V and J ends, which lost 8 bases and 3 bases, there was a span of 10 bases. In germline, CDR1 is ENHRY, CDR2 SYGVKD. This CDR3 region has 12 residues. The CDR3, as DNA: TGTGCCATCGGCAGGGCGGACACTGAAGCTTTCTTT. It yields the protein CAIGRADTEAFF.

This clonotype appeared a few times. The chain carries TRBV3-1 and TRBJ2-2; either TRBD1 or TRBD2 may fit D (5 bases each). V lost 3 bases to trimming and J lost 6 bases, with 8 bases between them. There are 13 residues in the CDR3. CDR1 is LGHDT and CDR2 is YNNKEL in the germline V gene (reference sequence). The CDR3 protein is CASSQGVAGELFF. The CDR3 nucleotides read TGTGCCAGCAGCCAGGGGGTGGCCGGGGAGCTGTTTTTT.

A few counts support this clonotype. V and J are TRBV20-1 and TRBJ1-1; the D gene is possibly TRBD1 (6 bases). V was pared by 5 bases and J by 4 bases, with 20 bases between. Germline V gene sequence: CDR1 DFQATT, CDR2 SNEGSKA (reference sequence). The CDR3 extends over 15 amino acids. Here the CDR3 reads CSAAPGGQGSTEAFF. The CDR3 DNA sequence: TGCAGTGCTGCCCCTGGGGGGCAGGGGAGCACTGAAGCTTTCTTT.

Many counts were recorded for this clonotype. J is TRBJ2-7 and V is TRBV5-1; no clear D. Trimming removed 1 base from V and 4 bases from J, with 12 bases in between. Germline loops: CDR1 SGHRS, CDR2 YFSETQ. The CDR3 covers 14 residues. Written as DNA, the CDR3 is TGCGCCAGCAGCTTGCCCACGTCCGGATACGAGCAGTACTTC. Amino acid sequence: CASSLPTSGYEQYF.